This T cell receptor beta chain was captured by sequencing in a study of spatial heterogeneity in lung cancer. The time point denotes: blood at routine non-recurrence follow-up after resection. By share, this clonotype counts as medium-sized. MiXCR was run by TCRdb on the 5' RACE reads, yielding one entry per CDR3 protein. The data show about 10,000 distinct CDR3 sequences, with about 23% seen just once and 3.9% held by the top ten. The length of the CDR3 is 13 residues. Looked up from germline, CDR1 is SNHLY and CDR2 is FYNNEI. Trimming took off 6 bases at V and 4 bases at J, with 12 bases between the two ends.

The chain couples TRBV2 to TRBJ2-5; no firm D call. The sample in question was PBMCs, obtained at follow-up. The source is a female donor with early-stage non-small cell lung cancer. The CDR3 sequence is CASSLTNRETQYF. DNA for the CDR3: TGTGCCAGCAGCCTCACCAACCGAGAGACCCAGTACTTC.